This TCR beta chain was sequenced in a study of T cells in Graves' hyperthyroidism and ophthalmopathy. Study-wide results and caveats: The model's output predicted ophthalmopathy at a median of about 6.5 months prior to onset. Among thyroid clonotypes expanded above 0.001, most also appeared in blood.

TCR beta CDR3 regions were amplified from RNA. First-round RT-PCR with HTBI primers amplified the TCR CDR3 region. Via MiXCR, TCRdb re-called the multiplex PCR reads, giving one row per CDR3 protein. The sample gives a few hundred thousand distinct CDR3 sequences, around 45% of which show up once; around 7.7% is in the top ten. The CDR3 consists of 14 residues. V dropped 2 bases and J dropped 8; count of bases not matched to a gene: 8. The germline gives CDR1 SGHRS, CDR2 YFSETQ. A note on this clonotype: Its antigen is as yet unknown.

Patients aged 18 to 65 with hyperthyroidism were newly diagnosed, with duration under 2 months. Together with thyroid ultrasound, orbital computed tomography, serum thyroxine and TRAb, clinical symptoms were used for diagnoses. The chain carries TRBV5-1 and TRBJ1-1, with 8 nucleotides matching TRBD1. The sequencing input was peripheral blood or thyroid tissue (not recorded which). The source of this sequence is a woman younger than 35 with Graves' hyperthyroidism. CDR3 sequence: CASSFEGTGHEAFF. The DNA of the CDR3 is TGCGCCAGCAGCTTCGAGGGGACAGGTCACGAAGCTTTCTTT.